This passage covers 19 T cell receptor beta chains from one sample sequenced in a study of T-cell memory formation after mild COVID-19. TCRdb ran MiXCR on the 5' RACE reads and lists one entry per CDR3 protein. The data show 90,000 to 120,000 distinct CDR3 sequences, roughly an eighth seen once. Material: PBMCs or a T cell subset sorted from them (not recorded which). The receptors shown here come from a man aged 18-30 years who had mild COVID-19 (a few samples of this study predate the infection). Cell type and time point are not known.

The chain couples TRBV4-1 to TRBJ2-3; 9 nucleotides align to TRBD1. V lost 0 bases, J lost 5 bases, and 15 bases stayed unmatched. The CDR3 totals 19 residues. Germline-derived CDR1 and CDR2 are MGHRA and YSYEKL. For the CDR3, the DNA is TGCGCCAGCAGCCAAGATTGGGGGGACAGGGCTTCAAAAGGAGATACGCAGTATTTT. As protein: CASSQDWGDRASKGDTQYF.

The gene calls are TRBV29-1 and TRBJ1-2; no firm D call. Germline CDR1 and CDR2: SQVTM and ANQGSEA. V lost 1 base, J lost 1 base, and 10 bases lay in between. This CDR3 comprises 14 residues. This chain's CDR3 is CSVEGAESNYGYTF. CDR3 coding DNA: TGCAGCGTTGAAGGGGCAGAGAGTAACTATGGCTACACCTTC.

The V call is TRBV11-2, the J call TRBJ1-4, with D possibly being TRBD1 (5 bases). The CDR3 is 17 amino acids. Trimming took off 3 bases at V and 8 bases at J, with 22 bases between the two ends. Germline lookup yields CDR1 SGHAT and CDR2 FQNNGV. The CDR3 DNA reads as TGTGCCAGCAGCTTCCGTGGGACCACTCCCCTAGGGGAAAAACTGTTTTTT. Amino acids: CASSFRGTTPLGEKLFF.

This sequence joins TRBV7-9 and TRBJ2-7, with TRBD1 matching over 9 bases. CDR3 length: 14 residues. The germline CDR1 and CDR2 sequences are SEHNR and FQNEAQ (reference sequence). V lost 0 bases, J lost 4 bases, and 1 base stayed unmatched. CDR3 in amino acids: CASSLAGTGYEQYV. DNA for the CDR3: TGTGCCAGCAGCTTAGCCGGGACAGGGTACGAGCAGTACGTC.

The sample holds a few counts of this clonotype. The chain links TRBV2 to TRBJ1-1; no reliable D call. The CDR3 is 12 residues long. Trimming removed 7 bases from V and 7 bases from J, with 13 bases in between. Germline V gene data show CDR1 as SNHLY and CDR2 as FYNNEI. The CDR3 DNA reads as TGTGCCAGCACCGACACCCTAGATGAAGCTTTCTTT. It codes for CASTDTLDEAFF.

This clonotype has just a few counts. V gene TRBV28 combines with J gene TRBJ1-1, with D perhaps TRBD1 (5 bases). Germline values: CDR1 MDHEN, CDR2 SYDVKM. The CDR3 is 11 residues long. Trimming left V 10 bases short and J 3 bases short, with 9 bases between. CDR3 region: CATGVYTEAFF. Written as DNA, the CDR3 is TGTGCCACGGGGGTTTACACTGAAGCTTTCTTT. The full variable domain, rest sourced from reference TRBV28 and TRBJ1-1, is DVKVTQSSRYLVKRTGEKVFLECVQDMDHENMFWYRQDPGLGLRLIYFSYDVKMKEKGDIPEGYSVSREKKERFSLILESASTNQTSMYLCATGVYTEAFFGQGTRLTVV.

This clonotype was detected many times. This sequence joins TRBV29-1 and TRBJ2-3, with 9 bases identical to TRBD2. From germline, CDR1 is SQVTM and CDR2 ANQGSEA. With 4 bases clipped from V and 2 bases from J, the junction kept 4 bases outside the gene matches. This CDR3 has 14 amino acids. CDR3 in amino acids: CSVAAGGNTDTQYF. The CDR3 bases are TGCAGCGTTGCAGCGGGGGGCAACACAGATACGCAGTATTTT.

This clonotype has ten or more counts. The chain recombines TRBV4-2 with TRBJ1-6; D not certain. This CDR3 spans 14 amino acids. Trimming pared 1 base from V and 10 bases from J, leaving 11 bases between. Germline-derived CDR1 and CDR2 are LGHNA and YNFKEQ. Here the CDR3 reads CASSQGGLASPLHF. The CDR3 coding sequence is TGTGCCAGCAGCCAAGGCGGACTCGCGTCACCCCTCCACTTT.

The chain combines TRBV7-9 with TRBJ1-5; D ambiguous. CDR1 is SEHNR and CDR2 is FQNEAQ in the germline V gene (reference sequence). The CDR3 runs 12 residues. The V gene lost 5 bases and the J gene lost 7 bases, with 9 bases spanning the gap. The CDR3 is CASSKMGQPQHF. The CDR3 region has the DNA TGTGCCAGCAGCAAGATGGGCCAGCCCCAGCATTTT.

V and J are TRBV12-3 or TRBV12-4 and TRBJ2-1; D tentatively reads TRBD1 or TRBD2 (5 bases each). This CDR3 region has 13 residues. Trimming pared 3 bases from V and 8 bases from J, leaving 11 bases between. The CDR3 loop reads CASSLLGADEQFF. The CDR3 DNA is TGTGCCAGCAGTTTGCTCGGGGCGGATGAGCAGTTCTTC.

This clonotype was observed a few times. The chain couples TRBV15 to TRBJ2-5; 7 positions match TRBD1. CDR3 length: 15 residues. The J segment lost 1 base and the V segment lost 0 bases, leaving 2 bases of the junction unmatched. Germline CDR1 reads LNHNV; CDR2 reads YYDKDF (reference sequence). The CDR3, as DNA: TGTGCCACCAGCAGAGAGGGGACAGCCCAAGAGACCCAGTACTTC. Protein product: CATSREGTAQETQYF.

The chain combines TRBV12-3 or TRBV12-4 with TRBJ2-7; TRBD1 matches 9 bases. The ends lost 5 bases at V and 6 bases at J; junction bases unmatched: 5. This CDR3 is 13 amino acids long. The CDR3 bases are TGTGCCAGCAGTCCGGGACAGGGTCTCGAGCAGTACTTC. Its translation is CASSPGQGLEQYF.

The CDR3 here is CASTTPGQGTYEQYF. DNA for the CDR3: TGTGCCAGCACCACCCCGGGACAGGGGACCTACGAGCAGTACTTC. V is TRBV7-9 and J is TRBJ2-7, with 10 bases lining up with TRBD1. CDR1 and CDR2 from the germline V gene are SEHNR and FQNEAQ (reference sequence). Trimming cost V 7 bases and J 2 bases; bases outside gene matches: 8. The CDR3 is 15 residues long. Full variable domain (rest looked up from reference TRBV7-9 and TRBJ2-7): DTGVSQNPRHKITKRGQNVTFRCDPISEHNRLYWYRQTLGQGPEFLTYFQNEAQLEKSRLLSDRFSAERPKGSFSTLEIQRTEQGDSAMYLCASTTPGQGTYEQYFGPGTRLTVT.

This clonotype was counted between two and nine times. The chain is built from TRBV18 and TRBJ2-2, with D perhaps TRBD1 or TRBD2 (5 bases each). The V and J ends lost 8 bases and 3 bases respectively, with 19 bases between them. From germline, CDR1 is KGHSH and CDR2 LQKENI. There are 16 residues in the CDR3. The CDR3 region has the DNA TGTGCCAGCACCGATACGACAGAGGAGGACACCGGGGAGCTGTTTTTT. Residues: CASTDTTEEDTGELFF.

This clonotype was observed a few times. This chain connects TRBV7-9 to TRBJ1-5; D is uncertain. The length of the CDR3 is 17 residues. CDR1 is SEHNR and CDR2 is FQNEAQ in the germline V gene (reference sequence). The V end lost 2 bases, the J end lost 0 bases, and 14 bases lay between the germline ends. The CDR3 is CASSLSSDEYSNQPQHF. CDR3 DNA sequence: TGTGCCAGCAGCTTAAGTTCAGATGAATATAGCAATCAGCCCCAGCATTTT.

The rearrangement uses TRBV15 and TRBJ1-2; D unresolved. The CDR3 has 13 amino acids. CDR1 is LNHNV, CDR2 YYDKDF, per germline (reference sequence). V lost 1 base, J lost 8 bases, and 11 bases lay in between. This chain's CDR3 is CATSRAWTSGYTF. CDR3 DNA sequence: TGTGCCACCAGCAGAGCCTGGACGTCGGGCTACACCTTC. The full variable domain, with the rest looked up from reference TRBV15 and TRBJ1-2, is DAMVIQNPRYQVTQFGKPVTLSCSQTLNHNVMYWYQQKSSQAPKLLFHYYDKDFNNEADTPDNFQSRRPNTSFCFLDIRSPGLGDTAMYLCATSRAWTSGYTFGSGTRLTVV.

CDR3 in amino acids: CASSLYSSYEQYF. CDR3 coding DNA: TGTGCCAGCAGCTTATACAGCTCCTACGAGCAGTACTTC. The chain recombines TRBV7-9 with TRBJ2-7, with unresolved D. CDR1 SEHNR and CDR2 FQNEAQ come from the germline V gene (reference sequence). The V and J ends lost 2 bases and 0 bases respectively, with 5 bases between them. This CDR3 region has 13 residues.

This clonotype was seen a handful of times. The rearrangement uses TRBV4-1 and TRBJ2-2; D gene unclear. Trimming removed 3 bases at V and 8 bases at J, with 7 bases between. The germline CDR1 and CDR2 sequences are MGHRA and YSYEKL. The CDR3 spans 12 residues. Written as DNA, the CDR3 is TGCGCCAGCAGCCAGGGTCGGGGGGAGCTGTTTTTT. Translating it yields CASSQGRGELFF.

The chain carries TRBV29-1 and TRBJ2-3; D perhaps matches TRBD2 (7 bases). The CDR3 covers 16 residues. Germline V CDR1 and CDR2: SQVTM, ANQGSEA. V gave up 3 bases and J gave up 1 base, with 17 bases separating them. The CDR3 region is CSVDRPGAGGTDTQYF. CDR3 nucleotides: TGCAGCGTTGATAGGCCAGGGGCGGGGGGCACAGATACGCAGTATTTT.